The rows below give T cell receptor beta chains drawn from one sample of a study of T cell responses to AZD1222 COVID-19 vaccine. The protocol was immunoSEQ multiplex PCR, while the TCRdb copy is restricted to in-frame clones and leaves out a portion. Of around 120,000 clones listed, about 90% are singletons. This sample comprised peripheral blood, obtained on day 0 of AZD1222 vaccination. These receptors originate from an adult in good health. The CDR3 runs from the conserved cysteine through the conserved F or W. Fields, in order: V gene, J gene, clone size, D gene, CDR3 DNA, CDR3 protein. D genes are given only for firm matches. A clone size is listed for some rows: how often the clone was seen (once, few, many), or a class if it is expanded.

V: TRBV18; J: TRBJ2-1; size: NA; D: TRBD1; DNA: TGTGCCAGCTCACCACAGGGACAGGGGACGAATGAGCAGTTCTTC; CDR3: CASSPQGQGTNEQFF
V: TRBV9; J: TRBJ2-5; size: NA; D: NA; DNA: TGTGCCAGCAGCCCCCGAAGTAGGGGACCTCAAGAGACCCAGTACTTC; CDR3: CASSPRSRGPQETQYF
V: TRBV7-9; J: TRBJ2-3; size: NA; D: NA; DNA: TGTGCCAGCAGCTTGTGGCAGACTAGCACAGATACGCAGTATTTT; CDR3: CASSLWQTSTDTQYF
V: TRBV2; J: TRBJ2-2; size: NA; D: TRBD1; DNA: TGTGCCAGCATAAGGGGGCAGGCCACCACCGGGGAGCTGTTTTTT; CDR3: CASIRGQATTGELFF
V: TRBV4-1; J: TRBJ2-5; size: NA; D: NA; DNA: TGCGCCAGCAGCCAAGAACCAGGGCAAGAGACCCAGTACTTC; CDR3: CASSQEPGQETQYF
V: TRBV28; J: TRBJ1-1; size: NA; D: NA; DNA: TGTGCCAGCAGTTTAGGGGGCCCCGGGGCTGAAGCTTTCTTT; CDR3: CASSLGGPGAEAFF
V: TRBV3-1/TRBV3-2; J: TRBJ2-7; size: NA; D: NA; DNA: TGTGCCAGCAGCCAAATGCTCCTACAGGACTACGAGCAGTACTTC; CDR3: CASSQMLLQDYEQYF
V: TRBV2; J: TRBJ1-3; size: NA; D: TRBD1; DNA: TGTGCCAACGGACAGGGGGCCTTTGGAAACACCATATATTTT; CDR3: CANGQGAFGNTIYF
V: TRBV18; J: TRBJ1-2; size: NA; D: NA; DNA: TGTGCCAGCTCAGAAGGCAGGGATTATGGCTACACCTTC; CDR3: CASSEGRDYGYTF
V: TRBV28; J: TRBJ1-2; size: NA; D: NA; DNA: TGTGCCAGCAGTCCAACAGGGCGCGGCTACACCTTC; CDR3: CASSPTGRGYTF
V: TRBV10-1; J: TRBJ2-1; size: NA; D: NA; DNA: TGCGCCAGCCGGGCCTCAAGTCGGGATGAGCAGTTCTTC; CDR3: CASRASSRDEQFF
V: TRBV25-1; J: TRBJ1-3; size: NA; D: NA; DNA: TGTGCCAGCAGTGAGGAAGCGAACTCTGGAAACACCATATATTTT; CDR3: CASSEEANSGNTIYF
V: TRBV7-3; J: TRBJ2-3; size: NA; D: TRBD2; DNA: TGTGCCAGCAGCTTAGAAGGGACTAGCGGGGGGGCTTCGGCGTATTTT; CDR3: CASSLEGTSGGASAYF
V: TRBV28; J: TRBJ1-5; size: NA; D: NA; DNA: TGTGCCAGCAGTTCACCGGGGGGGCCCCAGCATTTT; CDR3: CASSSPGGPQHF
V: TRBV7-9; J: TRBJ2-3; size: few; D: TRBD2; DNA: TGTGCCAGCAGCCGTTGGACTAGCGGGGTGGGCGATACGCAGTATTTT; CDR3: CASSRWTSGVGDTQYF
V: TRBV2; J: TRBJ2-7; size: NA; D: TRBD2; DNA: TGTGCCAGCAGTCAAACTAGCGGGTCTTATAGCTCCTACGAGCAGTACTTC; CDR3: CASSQTSGSYSSYEQYF
V: TRBV3-1/TRBV3-2; J: TRBJ2-1; size: NA; D: TRBD2; DNA: TGTGCCAGCAGCCGGGGACTAGCGGGCGACAATGAGCAGTTCTTC; CDR3: CASSRGLAGDNEQFF
V: TRBV5-4; J: TRBJ1-4; size: few; D: TRBD1; DNA: TGTGCCAGCAGCTCCGGGGGACAGGGGTTGGAAAAACTGTTTTTT; CDR3: CASSSGGQGLEKLFF
V: TRBV6-5; J: TRBJ2-1; size: NA; D: NA; DNA: TGTGCCAGCAGACCAGGGGGGGGTAACGACAATGAGCAGTTCTTC; CDR3: CASRPGGGNDNEQFF
V: TRBV5-1; J: TRBJ1-1; size: NA; D: TRBD1; DNA: TGCGCCAGCAGCCAACAGGGGTATCGAACTGAAGCTTTCTTT; CDR3: CASSQQGYRTEAFF
V: TRBV27; J: TRBJ2-1; size: NA; D: NA; DNA: TGTGCCAGCAGCCTAGACAGAGTCTCCTACAATGAGCAGTTCTTC; CDR3: CASSLDRVSYNEQFF
V: TRBV4-1; J: TRBJ1-4; size: NA; D: TRBD1; DNA: TGCGCCAGCAGCCAAGGGCGACAGGGAACTAATGAAAAACTGTTTTTT; CDR3: CASSQGRQGTNEKLFF
V: TRBV7-8; J: TRBJ1-4; size: NA; D: TRBD1; DNA: TGTGCCAGCAGCTTAGTCCGGTGGGACAGGGGGCGAGGAAAACTGTTTTTT; CDR3: CASSLVRWDRGRGKLFF
V: TRBV9; J: TRBJ1-4; size: NA; D: NA; DNA: TGTGCCAGCAGCCCCCGTGACCTAAATGAAAAACTGTTTTTT; CDR3: CASSPRDLNEKLFF
V: TRBV20-1; J: TRBJ1-1; size: NA; D: NA; DNA: TGCAGTGCTGTTATGAACACTGAAGCTTTCTTT; CDR3: CSAVMNTEAFF
V: TRBV19; J: TRBJ1-1; size: NA; D: TRBD1; DNA: TGTGCCAGTAGTATAGCCCGAAGATCGGGACAGGGTTCGAACACTGAAGCTTTCTTT; CDR3: CASSIARRSGQGSNTEAFF
V: TRBV5-5; J: TRBJ2-3; size: NA; D: NA; DNA: TGTGCCAGCAGCTTGGCTGCTAGCGTACAATACACAGATACGCAGTATTTT; CDR3: CASSLAASVQYTDTQYF
V: TRBV27; J: TRBJ2-1; size: NA; D: NA; DNA: TGTGCCAGCAGTTTATCCACAGTCCCAATTTACAATGAGCAGTTCTTC; CDR3: CASSLSTVPIYNEQFF
V: TRBV7-9; J: TRBJ1-1; size: NA; D: NA; DNA: TGTGCCAGCTCGGGGCTGTCGGACACTGAAGCTTTCTTT; CDR3: CASSGLSDTEAFF
V: TRBV30; J: TRBJ1-1; size: NA; D: NA; DNA: TGTGCCTGGACTCTCTTGGGGAACACTGAAGCTTTCTTT; CDR3: CAWTLLGNTEAFF
V: TRBV10-3; J: TRBJ1-1; size: NA; D: NA; DNA: TGTGCCATCAGTGAGGGACGGGGAGCGCCTGAAGCTTTCTTT; CDR3: CAISEGRGAPEAFF
V: TRBV19; J: TRBJ1-3; size: NA; D: TRBD1; DNA: TGTGCCAGTAGTGACCCGACAGGGGGCTATGGAAACACCATATATTTT; CDR3: CASSDPTGGYGNTIYF
V: TRBV11-3; J: TRBJ2-3; size: NA; D: NA; DNA: TGTGCCAGCAGCTCCGGACAGCTTAGCACAGATACGCAGTATTTT; CDR3: CASSSGQLSTDTQYF
V: TRBV7-2; J: TRBJ2-7; size: NA; D: TRBD1; DNA: TGTGCCAGCAGCTCAACTGAGGGACAGGCCGCCTACGAGCAGTACTTC; CDR3: CASSSTEGQAAYEQYF
V: TRBV15; J: TRBJ1-4; size: few; D: NA; DNA: TGTGCCACCAGCAGAGATCCCAACAGGGCAGAGGAAAAACTGTTTTTT; CDR3: CATSRDPNRAEEKLFF
V: TRBV5-1; J: TRBJ2-2; size: NA; D: TRBD2; DNA: TGCGCCAGCAGCTTGCCTCCGGGACTAGCGGGTGCGAACACCGGGGAGCTGTTTTTT; CDR3: CASSLPPGLAGANTGELFF
V: TRBV7-3; J: TRBJ2-7; size: few; D: NA; DNA: TGTGCCAGCAGTATTCATCCAACCCCCAGGCTCGGGGAGCAGTACTTC; CDR3: CASSIHPTPRLGEQYF
V: TRBV27; J: TRBJ2-2; size: NA; D: NA; DNA: TGTGCCAGCAGTCCATATGATATCGGGACACCTGGGGAGCTGTTTTTT; CDR3: CASSPYDIGTPGELFF
V: TRBV12-3/TRBV12-4; J: TRBJ1-2; size: once; D: TRBD1; DNA: TGTGCCAGCACCGGGACAGACTATGGCTACACCTTC; CDR3: CASTGTDYGYTF
V: TRBV5-1; J: TRBJ1-2; size: NA; D: TRBD1; DNA: TGCGCCAGCAGCTTGACTTCGGGGACAGGGAAGTCTAACTATGGCTACACCTTC; CDR3: CASSLTSGTGKSNYGYTF
V: TRBV5-1; J: TRBJ2-3; size: NA; D: NA; DNA: TGCGCCAGCAGCTGGAGGACTGCGCTTGGCACAGATACGCAGTATTTT; CDR3: CASSWRTALGTDTQYF
V: TRBV7-9; J: TRBJ1-5; size: NA; D: NA; DNA: TGTGCCAGCAGCCGTGGGGGTCCCAATCAGCCCCAGCATTTT; CDR3: CASSRGGPNQPQHF
V: TRBV7-9; J: TRBJ1-2; size: NA; D: NA; DNA: TGTGCCAGCAGTCGGGACCTGGACTATGGCTACACCTTC; CDR3: CASSRDLDYGYTF
V: TRBV3-1/TRBV3-2; J: TRBJ1-2; size: NA; D: TRBD1; DNA: TGTGCCAGCAGCCGAGCTGGGACAGGGATAAGTTCTTCTAATGGCTACACCTTC; CDR3: CASSRAGTGISSSNGYTF
V: TRBV7-8; J: TRBJ1-2; size: NA; D: NA; DNA: TGTGCCAGCAGCTTAGTTGACTCTGGCTACACCTTC; CDR3: CASSLVDSGYTF
V: TRBV5-6; J: TRBJ1-2; size: NA; D: TRBD1; DNA: TGTGCCAGCAGCTTTGGGACAGATGGCTACACCTTC; CDR3: CASSFGTDGYTF
V: TRBV12-3/TRBV12-4; J: TRBJ2-2; size: NA; D: NA; DNA: TGTGCCAGCAGTTTAACCTGGGGGGAGCTGTTTTTT; CDR3: CASSLTWGELFF
V: TRBV2; J: TRBJ2-7; size: NA; D: TRBD2; DNA: TGTGCCAGCAGTGATACTAGCGTCTCCTACGAGCAGTACTTC; CDR3: CASSDTSVSYEQYF
V: TRBV7-3; J: TRBJ2-3; size: NA; D: NA; DNA: TGTGCCAGCAGTCCCGGCCGGGATACGCAGTATTTT; CDR3: CASSPGRDTQYF